Listed below are T cell receptor beta chains from one sample, sequenced in a study of T cell responses to AZD1222 COVID-19 vaccine. Measured with immunoSEQ multiplex PCR; TCRdb has only the in-frame clones, and not every one. The table includes some 110,000 clones, 80% to 95% detected once. The sequencing used peripheral blood, collected 28 days after the second AZD1222 dose. All receptors come from an adult who received the AZD1222 COVID-19 vaccine. The CDR3 runs from the conserved cysteine through the conserved F or W. The order of the fields is clone size, V gene, J gene, CDR3 protein. Not every row has a clone size; where given, it reads once, few, many or a size class.

abundance: few
v_gene: TRBV7-5
j_gene: TRBJ1-2
CDR3aa: CARSLGGSNRSNYGYTF

abundance: NA
v_gene: TRBV7-3
j_gene: TRBJ2-1
CDR3aa: CASSLSSYNEQFF

abundance: NA
v_gene: TRBV7-2
j_gene: TRBJ1-5
CDR3aa: CASRMEGGASNQPQHF

abundance: NA
v_gene: TRBV6-5
j_gene: TRBJ1-3
CDR3aa: CASTYDKAGNTIYF

abundance: NA
v_gene: TRBV29-1
j_gene: TRBJ1-2
CDR3aa: CSVEVTADYGYTF

abundance: NA
v_gene: TRBV9
j_gene: TRBJ2-1
CDR3aa: CASSVDDGVDNEQFF

abundance: NA
v_gene: TRBV7-9
j_gene: TRBJ2-1
CDR3aa: CASSLEGLAYGEQFF

abundance: NA
v_gene: TRBV2
j_gene: TRBJ1-2
CDR3aa: CASGSRTGSSYGYTF

abundance: NA
v_gene: TRBV27
j_gene: TRBJ1-1
CDR3aa: CASSLDRVRTEAFF

abundance: NA
v_gene: TRBV18
j_gene: TRBJ2-2
CDR3aa: CASSPGQGNTGELFF

abundance: NA
v_gene: TRBV7-9
j_gene: TRBJ1-2
CDR3aa: CASSLGPSLPGLIF

abundance: NA
v_gene: TRBV7-2
j_gene: TRBJ2-2
CDR3aa: CASRQRGGPRVTGELFF

abundance: NA
v_gene: TRBV3-1/TRBV3-2
j_gene: TRBJ2-5
CDR3aa: CASSRKDRGSETQYF

abundance: NA
v_gene: TRBV9
j_gene: TRBJ2-6
CDR3aa: CASSVDSSKGVLTF